This T cell receptor (beta chain) was sequenced in a study of blood T cell repertoires in COVID-19. The CDR3 contains 13 residues. V was shortened by 4 bases and J by 6 bases, with 10 bases between the two germline ends. CDR1 SGHVS and CDR2 FNYEAQ come from the germline V gene. Measured with immunoSEQ multiplex PCR; TCRdb has only the in-frame clones, and not every one. The table shows 150,000 to 200,000 clones, with 90% occurring only once. The TCR sequence derives from a man aged 45-60 years with acute or convalescent COVID-19. The chain is built from TRBV7-6 and TRBJ2-1; weak D call: TRBD1 (6 bases). Sequencing was done on a sample of peripheral blood. CDR3 DNA sequence: TGTGCCAGCAGCTCCGGACAGCGCAATGAGCAGTTCTTC. This gives the protein CASSSGQRNEQFF.